This T cell receptor beta chain derives from a study of T cell repertoires in cytomegalovirus infection. Turning to the study itself: Selection of CMV epitopes for the study included recently identified HLA-C-restricted and well-studied HLA-B-restricted ones. It can be stated that public TCR beta signatures indicated CMV infection as well as a matching HLA type. Study results and caveats: It was HLA-C-restricted CMV-specific TCR beta clonotypes that dominated the response ex vivo. Identification of carriers of CMV plus the relevant HLA was performed using cumulative public TCR beta family frequency.

Worth noting for this clonotype: Antigen specificity is unknown.

One entry per CDR3 protein results from TCRdb running MiXCR on the reads. Of about 220,000 distinct CDR3 sequences in the sample, about 38% were seen once. V was trimmed by 6 bases and J by 0 bases, leaving 24 bases between them. CDR1 is MNHEY, CDR2 SVGAGI, per germline. The CDR3 is made up of 19 amino acids. The chain joins TRBV6-5 to TRBJ2-1; D not resolved. The source of this sequence is a human donor in good health (CMV status not recorded). Some clones in this sample may be carry-over from other donors' samples. Sequencing was performed on CD8+ T cells from cultured PBMCs, taken from culture after CMV antigen stimulation. For the CDR3, the DNA is TGTGCCAGCAGACAGTCTTTAAGCCATTTCCCCGTCTCCTACAATGAGCAGTTCTTC. Its protein product is CASRQSLSHFPVSYNEQFF.